This T cell receptor beta chain was identified during a study of blood T cell repertoires in COVID-19. This clone appeared a single time. This table comes from immunoSEQ multiplex PCR, and its TCRdb copy is limited to in-frame clones, with some not included. This sample has approximately 170,000 clones, with approximately 86% found just once. This receptor was obtained from a man aged 25 to 40 with acute or convalescent COVID-19. Material for sequencing was peripheral blood.

The CDR3 coding sequence is TGCGCCAGCAGCTTGGGCGGCGACTATGGCTACACCTTC. It encodes CASSLGGDYGYTF. The chain is built from TRBV5-1 and TRBJ1-2; D is unclear. V shed 0 bases and J shed 3 bases, with 6 bases lying between them. CDR1 and CDR2 (germline): SGHRS, YFSETQ. This CDR3 is built from 13 residues.